This entry lists 13 T cell receptor beta chains sequenced from one sample in a study of T cell changes during pregnancy in multiple sclerosis. Data came from immunoSEQ multiplex PCR; TCRdb stores just in-frame clones and leaves some out. The sample consists of about 75,000 clones, around 92% of them appearing once. The sample in question was peripheral blood, obtained in the first trimester of pregnancy. The receptor source for this set is a female donor in good health, enrolled as a control in a pregnancy study.

This chain connects TRBV21-1 to TRBJ2-1; the D call in the table, TRBD1, was not verified against the DNA. TRBV21-1 is shown as a pseudogene. This CDR3 has 14 amino acids. CDR3 protein: CASSKGQGHNEQFF. CDR3 DNA sequence: TGTGCCAGCAGCAAAGGACAGGGACACAATGAGCAGTTCTTC.

The rearrangement uses TRBV7-2 and TRBJ2-3, with 9 bases identical to TRBD1. The V segment lost 0 bases and the J segment 4 bases; nucleotides outside the gene matches: 5. The CDR3 totals 16 residues. Germline CDR1 SGHTA, CDR2 FQGNSA. The CDR3, as DNA: TGTGCCAGCAGCTTAGCGCTGGGACAGGGTGCAGATACGCAGTATTTT. Translating gives CASSLALGQGADTQYF.

V is TRBV6-5 and J is TRBJ2-1; D is unresolved. Trimming pared 0 bases from V and 3 bases from J, leaving 3 bases between. Per the germline V gene, CDR1 is MNHEY and CDR2 is SVGAGI. The CDR3 totals 13 residues. The CDR3 here is CASSYSRYNEQFF. CDR3 in DNA: TGTGCCAGCAGTTACTCCCGCTACAATGAGCAGTTCTTC.

The gene calls are TRBV9 and TRBJ2-2; TRBD1 might be the D (6 bases). CDR1 is SGDLS, CDR2 YYNGEE, per germline. Between the trimmed V and J ends, which lost 0 bases and 5 bases, there was a span of 14 bases. The CDR3 totals 16 residues. The CDR3 region has the DNA TGTGCCAGCAGCGTAGCAGGGGCTGGCCAGACCGGGGAGCTGTTTTTT. As protein: CASSVAGAGQTGELFF. The complete variable domain, with remaining parts taken from reference TRBV9 and TRBJ2-2, reads DSGVTQTPKHLITATGQRVTLRCSPRSGDLSVYWYQQSLDQGLQFLIQYYNGEERAKGNILERFSAQQFPDLHSELNLSSLELGDSALYFCASSVAGAGQTGELFFGEGSRLTVL.

The chain carries TRBV7-2 and TRBJ1-1; 9 positions agree with TRBD1. J lost 0 bases, V lost 5 bases, and 13 bases had no gene match. The germline V gene encodes CDR1 SGHTA and CDR2 FQGNSA. The CDR3 spans 18 residues. CDR3 residues: CASSVLRGTGLMNTEAFF. Written as DNA, the CDR3 is TGTGCCAGCAGCGTTCTTCGGGGGACAGGGCTCATGAACACTGAAGCTTTCTTT.

This clone came up once. V gene TRBV14 combines with J gene TRBJ2-7, with 8 bases aligning to TRBD1. V lost 2 bases and J lost 1; bases outside the gene matches: 10. The CDR3 is 17 residues long. Looked up from germline, CDR1 is SGHDN and CDR2 is FVKESK. The chain's CDR3 is CASSQPRTGSQSYEQYF. The CDR3 DNA reads TGTGCCAGCAGCCAACCCCGGACAGGGTCTCAATCCTACGAGCAGTACTTC.

The genes are TRBV27 and TRBJ2-1, with TRBD1 matching 8 bases. The CDR3 runs 16 residues. Trimming removed 5 bases from V and 7 bases from J; junction bases left unmatched: 13. Germline V gene lookup returns CDR1 MNHEY and CDR2 SMNVEV (reference sequence). CDR3 in amino acids: CASSPYPRDRTNEQFF. The CDR3 DNA is TGTGCCAGCAGTCCCTATCCCCGGGACAGGACTAATGAGCAGTTCTTC.

The rearrangement uses TRBV19 and TRBJ1-2; 9 nucleotides agree with TRBD1. Germline V CDR1 and CDR2: LNHDA, SQIVND (reference sequence). The CDR3 contains 15 residues. J gave up 7 bases and V 7 bases, and 13 bases lay outside the gene matches. The CDR3, as DNA: TGTGCCAGTATCGACGGGACAGGGAAAATAGGTGGCTACACCTTC. Protein sequence: CASIDGTGKIGGYTF.

V is TRBV9 and J is TRBJ1-2, with a possible D match to TRBD1 (6 bases). The CDR3 runs to 16 residues. The V end was cut by 4 bases, the J end by 4 bases, with 20 bases between. Per germline, CDR1 SGDLS and CDR2 YYNGEE. The DNA for the CDR3 is TGTGCCAGCAGCCCCGCCTCGGGGGGCGTAGGCTATGGCTACACCTTC. This sequence encodes CASSPASGGVGYGYTF. Using reference TRBV9 and TRBJ1-2 for the parts outside the CDR3, the full variable domain is DSGVTQTPKHLITATGQRVTLRCSPRSGDLSVYWYQQSLDQGLQFLIQYYNGEERAKGNILERFSAQQFPDLHSELNLSSLELGDSALYFCASSPASGGVGYGYTFGSGTRLTVV.

J is TRBJ2-2 and V is TRBV5-4; the match to TRBD2 covers 12 bases. V shed 0 bases, J shed 3 bases, and the junction held 3 bases outside the gene matches. CDR1 SGHNT and CDR2 YYREEE come from the germline V gene (reference sequence). This CDR3 is 17 amino acids long. CDR3 DNA sequence: TGTGCCAGCAGCTTGGGACTAGCGGGAGCTTACACCGGGGAGCTGTTTTTT. Its translation: CASSLGLAGAYTGELFF.

This chain joins TRBV10-3 and TRBJ1-6; a possible D gene is TRBD1 (6 bases). V lost 6 bases and J 10 bases, leaving 16 bases between the germline ends. The CDR3 runs 14 residues. Germline lookup yields CDR1 ENHRY and CDR2 SYGVKD. The CDR3 is CAIRGTGRESPLHF. The CDR3 DNA is TGTGCCATCAGGGGCACAGGGAGGGAATCACCCCTCCACTTT.

The chain carries TRBV9 and TRBJ1-1; 8 bases line up with TRBD1. J gave up 0 bases and V 3 bases, and 4 bases lay outside the gene matches. Looked up from germline, CDR1 is SGDLS and CDR2 is YYNGEE. The CDR3 length is 15 residues. The CDR3 reads CASSGYRGVNTEAFF. The CDR3 DNA is TGTGCCAGCAGCGGATACAGGGGGGTGAACACTGAAGCTTTCTTT.

The V gene is TRBV27, the J gene TRBJ2-7, with D perhaps matching TRBD2 (5 bases). V was shortened by 2 bases and J by 2 bases, with 10 bases between the two germline ends. CDR1 is MNHEY, CDR2 SMNVEV, per germline (reference sequence). The CDR3 totals 14 residues. CDR3 region: CASSLRSGTYEQYF. CDR3 coding DNA: TGTGCCAGCAGTTTACGAAGCGGAACCTACGAGCAGTACTTC.